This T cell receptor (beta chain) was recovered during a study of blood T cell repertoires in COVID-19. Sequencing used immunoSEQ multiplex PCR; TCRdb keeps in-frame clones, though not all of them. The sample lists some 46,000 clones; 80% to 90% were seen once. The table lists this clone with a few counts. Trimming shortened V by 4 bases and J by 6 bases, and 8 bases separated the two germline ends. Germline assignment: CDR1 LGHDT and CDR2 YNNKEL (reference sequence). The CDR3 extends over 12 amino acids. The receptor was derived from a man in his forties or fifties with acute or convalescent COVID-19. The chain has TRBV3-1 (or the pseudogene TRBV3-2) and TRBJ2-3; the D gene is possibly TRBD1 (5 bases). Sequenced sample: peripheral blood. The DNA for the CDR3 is TGTGCCAGCAGCCCGAACAGGGATACGCAGTATTTT. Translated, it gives CASSPNRDTQYF.